The 6 T cell receptor beta chains listed next were all sequenced from one sample in a study of T-cell reconstitution after alpha-beta-depleted transplantation in children. Unique molecular identifiers tagged the TCRbeta library. TCRdb re-called the PCR reads through MiXCR, storing one row per CDR3 protein. The sample comprises about 580,000 distinct CDR3 sequences, about 23% of which are singletons, and around an eighth rests with the top ten. The source material was PBMCs, mostly from graft donor cells, sampled 360 days after TCRalphabeta/CD19-depleted stem cell transplant. Receptors originate from a boy under two years old who had a stem cell transplant for acute myeloid leukemia, so the T cells may come from the graft donor.

This clonotype was seen a handful of times. The V and J genes are TRBV29-1 and TRBJ2-7, with TRBD2 as a possible D gene (6 bases). This CDR3 spans 12 amino acids. The germline CDR1 and CDR2 sequences are SQVTM and ANQGSEA. V lost 2 bases and J lost 4, with 9 bases in between. CDR3 protein: CSVEMGGYEQYF. The CDR3, as DNA: TGCAGCGTTGAAATGGGAGGATACGAGCAGTACTTC.

This clonotype was found a few times. The chain employs TRBV6-2 or TRBV6-3 and TRBJ1-4, with D uncertain. Germline V CDR1 and CDR2: MNHEY, SVGEGT. This CDR3 region has 14 residues. Trimming left V 2 bases short and J 3 bases short, with 7 bases between. CDR3: CASSYGQSNEKLFF. CDR3 DNA: TGTGCCAGCAGTTACGGGCAGTCTAATGAAAAACTGTTTTTT.

The chain links TRBV27 to TRBJ2-2, with D perhaps TRBD2 (6 bases). Germline CDR1 reads MNHEY; CDR2 reads SMNVEV (reference sequence). Trimming took off 0 bases at V and 0 bases at J, with 8 bases between the two ends. The CDR3 sequence is 16 residues long. The CDR3 nucleotides read TGTGCCAGCAGTTTATCATGGACTACGAACACCGGGGAGCTGTTTTTT. This gives the protein CASSLSWTTNTGELFF.

This clonotype was seen repeatedly, ten times or more. This chain connects TRBV6-4 to TRBJ1-1, with a tentative D call TRBD1 (6 bases). V was shortened by 5 bases and J by 4 bases, with 11 bases between the two germline ends. In germline, CDR1 is MRHNA, CDR2 SNTAGT. CDR3 length: 13 amino acids. The CDR3 bases are TGTGCCAGCAGTCCCGACAGGACCACTGAAGCTTTCTTT. Its translation: CASSPDRTTEAFF.

This rearrangement joins TRBV6-1 to TRBJ2-7, with TRBD1 matching over 9 bases. The CDR3 loop spans 14 amino acids. After removal of 6 bases from V and 0 bases from J, the junction contained 3 bases not matched to a gene. CDR1 is MNHNS and CDR2 is SASEGT in the germline V gene. CDR3 protein: CASRTGGLSYEQYF. In DNA, the CDR3 is TGTGCCAGCAGGACAGGGGGGCTCTCCTACGAGCAGTACTTC.

The chain recombines TRBV29-1 with TRBJ2-6; D gene ambiguous. The V end lost 3 bases, the J end lost 0 bases, and 9 bases lay between the germline ends. This CDR3 has 15 amino acids. In germline, CDR1 is SQVTM, CDR2 ANQGSEA. The CDR3 bases are TGCAGCGTTGAGCTCGTTAACTCTGGGGCCAACGTCCTGACTTTC. Amino acid sequence: CSVELVNSGANVLTF. Full variable domain (rest looked up from reference TRBV29-1 and TRBJ2-6): SAVISQKPSRDICQRGTSLTIQCQVDSQVTMMFWYRQQPGQSLTLIATANQGSEATYESGFVIDKFPISRPNLTFSTLTVSNMSPEDSSIYLCSVELVNSGANVLTFGAGSRLTVL.